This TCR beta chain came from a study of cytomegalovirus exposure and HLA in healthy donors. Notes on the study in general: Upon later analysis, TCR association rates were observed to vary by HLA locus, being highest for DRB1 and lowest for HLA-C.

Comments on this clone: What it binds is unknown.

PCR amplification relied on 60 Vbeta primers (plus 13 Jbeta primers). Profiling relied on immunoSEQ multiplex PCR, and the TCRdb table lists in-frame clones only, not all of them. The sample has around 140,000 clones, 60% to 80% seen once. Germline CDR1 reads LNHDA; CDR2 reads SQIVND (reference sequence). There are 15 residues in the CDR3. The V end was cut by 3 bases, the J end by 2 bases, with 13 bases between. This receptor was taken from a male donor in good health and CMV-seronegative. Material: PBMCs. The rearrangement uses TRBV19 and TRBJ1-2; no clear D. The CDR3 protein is CASSIRQPSNYGYTF. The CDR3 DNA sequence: TGTGCCAGTAGTATTCGACAACCCTCCAACTATGGCTACACCTTC.